The 27 T cell receptor beta chains below come from one sample, sequenced in a study of blood T cell repertoires in COVID-19. The protocol was immunoSEQ multiplex PCR, while the TCRdb copy is restricted to in-frame clones and leaves out a portion. The table includes some 350,000 clones, roughly nine tenths detected once. Input material: PBMCs or T cells enriched from blood (not recorded which). These receptors all stem from a woman aged 25 to 39 who had recovered from COVID-19.

J is TRBJ2-1 and V is TRBV27, with TRBD2 identical over 14 bases. Germline V gene data show CDR1 as MNHEY and CDR2 as SMNVEV (reference sequence). Trimming at V came to 10 bases and at J to 12 bases, leaving 11 bases not matched to a gene. The CDR3 consists of 14 residues. CDR3 in DNA: TGTGCCACGCGCGGGACTAGCGGGGGTCCAGGGCAGTTCTTC. It yields the protein CATRGTSGGPGQFF.

The V call is TRBV5-1, the J call TRBJ1-1, with D tentatively TRBD1 (6 bases). The CDR3 covers 17 residues. V lost 2 bases and J lost 2, with 19 bases in between. Germline values: CDR1 SGHRS, CDR2 YFSETQ. For the CDR3, the DNA is TGCGCCAGCAGCTTAGTAGGGGGAGGGCGCGGCAACACTGAAGCTTTCTTT. Its protein is CASSLVGGGRGNTEAFF. Full variable domain (missing parts from reference TRBV5-1 and TRBJ1-1): KAGVTQTPRYLIKTRGQQVTLSCSPISGHRSVSWYQQTPGQGLQFLFEYFSETQRNKGNFPGRFSGRQFSNSRSEMNVSTLELGDSALYLCASSLVGGGRGNTEAFFGQGTRLTVV.

This chain joins TRBV5-1 and TRBJ1-3, with D uncertain. Trimming took off 0 bases at V and 4 bases at J, with 17 bases between the two ends. The CDR3 runs to 17 residues. Germline loops: CDR1 SGHRS, CDR2 YFSETQ. This chain's CDR3 is CASSLGSSNFPGNTIYF. The CDR3 nucleotides read TGCGCCAGCAGCTTGGGGTCCTCGAACTTCCCGGGAAACACCATATATTTT.

The chain is built from TRBV15 and TRBJ1-2; D gene ambiguous. CDR1 and CDR2 from the germline V gene are LNHNV and YYDKDF (reference sequence). V was clipped by 0 bases and J by 1 base, with 9 bases between them. This CDR3 contains 15 residues. The DNA for the CDR3 is TGTGCCACCAGCAGAGATCGGGGTTTTAACTATGGCTACACCTTC. It specifies CATSRDRGFNYGYTF.

This chain joins TRBV5-1 and TRBJ2-5, with 10 nucleotides matching TRBD1. Germline lookup yields CDR1 SGHRS and CDR2 YFSETQ. Losses at the gene ends were 2 bases for V and 5 bases for J; bases not matched to a gene: 9. The CDR3 covers 16 residues. CDR3: CASSLSRGTGVETQYF. CDR3 coding DNA: TGCGCCAGCAGCTTATCCCGGGGGACAGGGGTGGAGACCCAGTACTTC.

Concerning this clone: This CDR3 is also generated by other DNA sequences in the sample. The rearrangement joins TRBV12-3 or TRBV12-4 to TRBJ1-2, with 8 bases matching TRBD1. V was pared by 6 bases and J by 4 bases, with 4 bases of the junction left unmatched. This CDR3 spans 13 amino acids. The chain's CDR3 is CASSLGQGYGYTF. The CDR3 DNA reads TGTGCCAGCAGCCTCGGACAGGGCTATGGCTACACCTTC.

The rearrangement joins TRBV6-5 to TRBJ2-5; tentative D call: TRBD1 (5 bases). The V gene's germline CDR1 is MNHEY and CDR2 SVGAGI. Trimming pared 2 bases from V and 6 bases from J, leaving 16 bases between. This CDR3 is 15 amino acids long. The chain's CDR3 is CASSYKTAGGKTQYF. CDR3 DNA: TGTGCCAGCAGTTACAAGACAGCCGGTGGAAAGACCCAGTACTTC.

This rearrangement joins TRBV5-1 to TRBJ1-1; no definite D call. This CDR3 contains 14 residues. Trimming shortened V by 0 bases and J by 4 bases, and 10 bases separated the two germline ends. The germline CDR1 and CDR2 sequences are SGHRS and YFSETQ. Written as DNA, the CDR3 is TGCGCCAGCAGCTTGGTCCTAGGTGGCACTGAAGCTTTCTTT. It translates to CASSLVLGGTEAFF.

Only one count was recorded for this clone. The V and J genes are TRBV7-2 and TRBJ2-7; D is undetermined. The CDR3 is made up of 13 amino acids. The V end lost 5 bases, the J end lost 5 bases, and 13 bases lay between the germline ends. CDR1 is SGHTA, CDR2 FQGNSA, per germline. CDR3: CASSRSSEDEQYF. The CDR3 coding sequence is TGTGCCAGCAGCCGATCCTCTGAGGACGAGCAGTACTTC.

J is TRBJ2-5 and V is TRBV7-9, with D possibly matching TRBD1 (6 bases). Germline V CDR1 and CDR2: SEHNR, FQNEAQ (reference sequence). V gave up 4 bases and J gave up 0 bases, with 12 bases separating them. This CDR3 has 15 residues. CDR3 in amino acids: CASSSDRTYQETQYF. For the CDR3, the DNA is TGTGCCAGCAGCTCGGACAGAACGTACCAAGAGACCCAGTACTTC.

The V call is TRBV2, the J call TRBJ2-1; TRBD2 might be the D (6 bases). The CDR3 sequence is 14 residues long. The ends were cut back, 6 bases at V and 0 bases at J, with 9 bases in the middle. Germline CDR1 reads SNHLY; CDR2 reads FYNNEI. The CDR3 reads CASRIGSSYNEQFF. The DNA for the CDR3 is TGTGCCAGCAGGATCGGGAGCTCCTACAATGAGCAGTTCTTC. The entire variable domain, with the rest obtained from reference TRBV2 and TRBJ2-1, is as follows: EPEVTQTPSHQVTQMGQEVILRCVPISNHLYFYWYRQILGQKVEFLVSFYNNEISEKSEIFDDQFSVERPDGSNFTLKIRSTKLEDSAMYFCASRIGSSYNEQFFGPGTRLTVL.

The rearrangement uses TRBV19 and TRBJ2-7, with 8 bases that match TRBD1. With 5 bases clipped from V and 5 bases from J, the junction kept 11 bases outside the gene matches. The CDR3 extends over 15 amino acids. Germline values: CDR1 LNHDA, CDR2 SQIVND (reference sequence). For the CDR3, the DNA is TGTGCCAGTAGTCCTGCCGTATCAGGGGGCAACGAGCAGTACTTC. It encodes CASSPAVSGGNEQYF.

The gene calls are TRBV29-1 and TRBJ2-1; 9 bases are shared with TRBD1. The length of the CDR3 is 15 residues. The germline CDR1 and CDR2 sequences are SQVTM and ANQGSEA. V lost 1 base, J lost 2 bases, and 3 bases stayed unmatched. CDR3 sequence: CSVEVGTGTYNEQFF. The CDR3 DNA is TGCAGCGTTGAAGTTGGGACAGGGACCTACAATGAGCAGTTCTTC.

V and J are TRBV28 and TRBJ1-2, with a tentative D call TRBD1 (5 bases). The germline V and J ends were trimmed by 2 bases and 4 bases, with 8 bases remaining between them. Germline CDR1 reads MDHEN; CDR2 reads SYDVKM. This CDR3 is 13 amino acids long. CDR3 residues: CASSLGGSYGYTF. The CDR3 DNA is TGTGCCAGCAGTTTAGGGGGGTCCTATGGCTACACCTTC.

This clone was observed a few times. The rearrangement links TRBV28 to TRBJ2-7; 10 bases are a match to TRBD1. After removal of 5 bases from V and 7 bases from J, the junction contained 8 bases not matched to a gene. The CDR3 consists of 14 residues. Germline-derived CDR1 and CDR2 are MDHEN and SYDVKM. CDR3 sequence reads: CASSPRQGAREQYF. The CDR3 DNA sequence: TGTGCCAGCAGTCCCCGACAGGGGGCACGGGAGCAGTACTTC.

V and J are TRBV21-1 and TRBJ2-3; TRBD2, the D gene given by the table, was not confirmed from the DNA. TRBV21-1 is tagged as a pseudogene. This CDR3 is 17 amino acids long. The CDR3 is CASSKDKCGGVTDTQYF. As DNA, the CDR3 is TGTGCCAGCAGCAAAGATAAGTGCGGGGGGGTCACAGATACGCAGTATTTT.

The rearrangement uses TRBV3-1 (or the pseudogene TRBV3-2) and TRBJ2-3; 8 bases line up with TRBD2. CDR1 LGHDT and CDR2 YNNKEL come from the germline V gene (reference sequence). With V trimmed by 3 bases and J by 5 bases, 16 bases remained unmatched. CDR3 length equals 18 residues. CDR3 DNA sequence: TGTGCCAGCAGCCAGGAATTCCCAGCGGGGGCCCTCCGAGATACGCAGTATTTT. Its protein product is CASSQEFPAGALRDTQYF.

The rearrangement joins TRBV6-4 to TRBJ2-2, with 11 bases identical to TRBD2. This CDR3 is 13 amino acids long. CDR1 is MRHNA, CDR2 SNTAGT, per germline. The trim removed 2 bases at V and 12 bases at J, leaving 2 bases unmatched. CDR3 in DNA: TGTGCCAGCAGTGACCGACTAGCGGGGAAGCTGTTTTTT. This translates into CASSDRLAGKLFF.

The chain has TRBV28 and TRBJ2-7; the match to TRBD2 covers 11 bases. CDR3 length equals 15 residues. Per the germline V gene, CDR1 is MDHEN and CDR2 is SYDVKM. With V trimmed by 6 bases and J by 5 bases, 9 bases remained unmatched. Here the CDR3 DNA reads TGTGCCAGCAGCAACGGACTAGCGGGTAAGAACGAGCAGTACTTC. This translates into CASSNGLAGKNEQYF.

The CDR3 DNA is TGTGCCGCCGGGACAGTCTATGGCTACACCTTC. Amino acids: CAAGTVYGYTF. This chain connects TRBV3-1 (or the pseudogene TRBV3-2) to TRBJ1-2; 7 bases map to TRBD1. The CDR3 length is 11 residues. CDR1 LGHDT and CDR2 YNNKEL come from the germline V gene (reference sequence). The V gene end was trimmed by 11 bases and the J gene end by 4 bases; junction bases not matched to a gene: 4.

V and J are TRBV14 and TRBJ1-3; maybe TRBD1 (5 bases). The length of the CDR3 is 16 residues. The germline gives CDR1 SGHDN, CDR2 FVKESK. Deletions cut 1 base from V and 4 bases from J, with 14 bases between. CDR3 residues: CASSQVLGGSGNTIYF. The CDR3 nucleotides read TGTGCCAGCAGCCAAGTACTGGGGGGATCGGGAAACACCATATATTTT.

The chain links TRBV28 to TRBJ2-7, with D maybe TRBD2 (6 bases). The CDR3 length is 12 residues. CDR1 is MDHEN, CDR2 SYDVKM, per germline. Trimming took off 11 bases at V and 5 bases at J, with 16 bases between the two ends. The CDR3 DNA follows: TGTGCCCACGGGCGGAGGGCACACGAGCAGTACTTC. This sequence encodes CAHGRRAHEQYF.

The gene calls are TRBV5-6 and TRBJ1-1; maybe TRBD1 (5 bases). The CDR3 contains 16 residues. Per the germline V gene, CDR1 is SGHDT and CDR2 is YYEEEE. Trimming cost V 0 bases and J 0 bases, with 12 bases left between them. CDR3 in DNA: TGTGCCAGCAGCTTGGCGGGGGAGTGGATGAACACTGAAGCTTTCTTT. Protein sequence: CASSLAGEWMNTEAFF.

This clone came up many times. The gene calls are TRBV29-1 and TRBJ1-2; D is unresolved. CDR3 length equals 12 residues. With 0 bases removed from V and 13 bases from J, the gap between germline ends came to 15 bases. Germline V gives CDR1 SQVTM, CDR2 ANQGSEA. CDR3 DNA sequence: TGCAGCGTTGAAGATGAAAGTACCCCGGGCACCTTC. This codes for CSVEDESTPGTF.

V is TRBV3-1 (or the pseudogene TRBV3-2) and J is TRBJ2-1; D may be TRBD2 (6 bases). V was shortened by 1 base and J by 4 bases, with 20 bases between the two germline ends. Germline CDR1 and CDR2: LGHDT and YNNKEL (reference sequence). The CDR3 is made up of 18 amino acids. The CDR3 loop is CASSQASAPQRRYNEQFF. In DNA form, the CDR3 reads TGTGCCAGCAGCCAAGCTAGCGCTCCCCAACGTCGGTACAATGAGCAGTTCTTC.

The CDR3 region is CASSQDLEGALNEQFF. CDR3 sequence (DNA): TGTGCCAGCAGCCAAGATCTAGAAGGGGCTCTTAATGAGCAGTTCTTC. The rearrangement joins TRBV4-2 to TRBJ2-1, with TRBD1 as a possible D gene (5 bases). The V end lost 0 bases, the J end lost 7 bases, and 16 bases lay between the germline ends. This CDR3 is 16 amino acids long. CDR1 LGHNA and CDR2 YNFKEQ come from the germline V gene.

This chain links TRBV11-3 with TRBJ2-7, with D possibly matching TRBD1 (5 bases). Trimming removed 5 bases at V and 0 bases at J, with 14 bases between. The V gene's germline CDR1 is SGHNT and CDR2 YENEEA. This CDR3 is built from 15 residues. CDR3 nucleotide sequence: TGTGCCAGCAGCCCCGACAGTGGGCGCTCCTACGAGCAGTACTTC. Translating gives CASSPDSGRSYEQYF. The full variable domain, in which reference TRBV11-3 and TRBJ2-7 provide the parts outside the CDR3, is EAGVVQSPRYKIIEKKQPVAFWCNPISGHNTLYWYLQNLGQGPELLIRYENEEAVDDSQLPKDRFSAERLKGVDSTLKIQPAELGDSAVYLCASSPDSGRSYEQYFGPGTRLTVT.